This T cell receptor (beta chain) was documented in a study of human T cells and chemical hapten exposure. The wider study: Enrolled patients were predominantly female and had alopecia areata, totalis or universalis. TCR yields per sample varied mostly from small pooled library volume differences.

Indicated time point: patch test 2, 6 weeks after DPC sensitization. Treatment given: therapeutic diphenylcyclopropenone sensitization with weekly scalp DPC. Overall study findings and caveats: Patch test score tracked positively with PT1 expanded TCR counts. Large CDR3 similarity clusters arose significantly more often from expanded TCRs than from controls.

TCRdb used MiXCR to reprocess the RACE reads, holding one entry per CDR3 protein. The sample lists fewer than 85,000 distinct CDR3 sequences, roughly 10% seen once, with 1.6% in the top ten. The CDR3 totals 15 residues. Germline-derived CDR1 and CDR2 are MNHEY and SVGEGT. Trimming pared 6 bases from V and 0 bases from J, leaving 14 bases between. This clonotype was counted many times. Antigen: not known. Sample: whole blood, taken in connection with sensitization to the hapten diphenylcyclopropenone (DPC). The TCR originated in a young man with alopecia areata. Some clones in this sample may be carry-over from other donors' samples. V is TRBV6-2 or TRBV6-3 and J is TRBJ1-2; no reliable D call. DNA for the CDR3: TGTGCCAGCAGCCGGCCGGGAGAAGCTAACTATGGCTACACCTTC. This gives the protein CASSRPGEANYGYTF.